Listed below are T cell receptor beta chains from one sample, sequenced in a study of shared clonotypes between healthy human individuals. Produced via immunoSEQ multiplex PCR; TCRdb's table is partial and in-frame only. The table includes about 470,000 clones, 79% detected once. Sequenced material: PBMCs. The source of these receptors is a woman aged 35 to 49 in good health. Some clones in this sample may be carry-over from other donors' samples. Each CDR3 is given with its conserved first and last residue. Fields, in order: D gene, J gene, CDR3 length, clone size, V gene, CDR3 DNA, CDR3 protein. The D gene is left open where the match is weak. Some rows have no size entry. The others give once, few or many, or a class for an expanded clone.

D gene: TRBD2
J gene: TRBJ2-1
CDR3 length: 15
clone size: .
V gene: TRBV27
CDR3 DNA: TGTGCCAGCAGTTTAAGGAGCGGGACGCACAATGAGCAGTTCTTC
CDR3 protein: CASSLRSGTHNEQFF

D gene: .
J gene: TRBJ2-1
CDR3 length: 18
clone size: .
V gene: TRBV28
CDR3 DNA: TGTGCCAGCAGTTTTTCTCGTTGGAGAGCGAGCTCCTACAATGAGCAGTTCTTC
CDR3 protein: CASSFSRWRASSYNEQFF

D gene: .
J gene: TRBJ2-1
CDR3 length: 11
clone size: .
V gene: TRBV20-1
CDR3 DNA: TGCAGTGCTTCTGCCTACAATGAGCAGTTCTTC
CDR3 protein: CSASAYNEQFF

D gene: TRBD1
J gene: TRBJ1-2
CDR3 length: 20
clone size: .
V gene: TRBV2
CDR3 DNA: TGTGCCAGCAGGCCCGCCCGTCAGGGCGACAGGGGGTCGGCCACTAATGGCTACACCTTC
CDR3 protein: CASRPARQGDRGSATNGYTF

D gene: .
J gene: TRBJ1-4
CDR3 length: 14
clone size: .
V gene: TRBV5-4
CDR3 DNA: TGTGCCAGCAGCTCCAGGGCCGTGGGTGAAAAACTGTTTTTT
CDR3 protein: CASSSRAVGEKLFF

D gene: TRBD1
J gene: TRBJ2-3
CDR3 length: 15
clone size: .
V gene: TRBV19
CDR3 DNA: TGTGCCAGATACCCAGGACAAGGGGGCGAGGATACGCAGTATTTT
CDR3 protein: CARYPGQGGEDTQYF

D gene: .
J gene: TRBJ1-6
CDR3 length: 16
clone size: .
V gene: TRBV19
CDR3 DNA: TGTGCCAGTAGTCTCCGCTCAGCATACGATAATTCACCCCTCCACTTT
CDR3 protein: CASSLRSAYDNSPLHF

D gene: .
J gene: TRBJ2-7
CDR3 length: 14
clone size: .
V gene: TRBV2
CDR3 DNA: TGTGCCAGCAGTGGACTCCGATCAGCCTACGAGCAGTACTTC
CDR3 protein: CASSGLRSAYEQYF

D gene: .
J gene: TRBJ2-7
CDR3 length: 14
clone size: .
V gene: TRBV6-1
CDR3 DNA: TGTGCCAGCAGGACGGCCATGTATGACCACGAGCAGTACTTC
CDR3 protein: CASRTAMYDHEQYF

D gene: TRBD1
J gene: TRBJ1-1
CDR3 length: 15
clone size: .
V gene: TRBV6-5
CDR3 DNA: TGTGCCAGCAGTTACTCGACAGGGATGAACACTGAAGCTTTCTTT
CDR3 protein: CASSYSTGMNTEAFF

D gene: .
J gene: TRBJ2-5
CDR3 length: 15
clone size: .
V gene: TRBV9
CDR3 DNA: TGTGCCAGCAGCCCCAGGGTAGGAGGCCGGGAGACCCAGTACTTC
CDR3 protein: CASSPRVGGRETQYF

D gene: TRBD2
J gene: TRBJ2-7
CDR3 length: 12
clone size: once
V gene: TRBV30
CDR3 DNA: TGTGCCTGGGGGACTAGCGGGTACGAGCAGTACTTC
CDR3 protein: CAWGTSGYEQYF

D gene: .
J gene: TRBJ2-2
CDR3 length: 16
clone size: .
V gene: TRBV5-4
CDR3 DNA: TGTGCCAGCAGCTTATTTCAGGGGTCGAACACCGGGGAGCTGTTTTTT
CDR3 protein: CASSLFQGSNTGELFF

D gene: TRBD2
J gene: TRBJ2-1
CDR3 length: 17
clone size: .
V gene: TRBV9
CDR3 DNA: TGTGCCAGCAGCCAACTAGCGGCCTACAGCTCCTACAATGAGCAGTTCTTC
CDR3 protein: CASSQLAAYSSYNEQFF

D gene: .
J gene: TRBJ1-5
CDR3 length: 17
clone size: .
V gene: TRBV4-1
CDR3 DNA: TGCGCCAGCAGCCAAGATTCCCTGACAGGACGAAATCAGCCCCAGCATTTT
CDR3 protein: CASSQDSLTGRNQPQHF

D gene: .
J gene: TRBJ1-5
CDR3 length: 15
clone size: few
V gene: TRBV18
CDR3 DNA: TGTGCCAGCTCACCAGGGGCGAATAGCAATCAGCCCCAGCATTTT
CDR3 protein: CASSPGANSNQPQHF

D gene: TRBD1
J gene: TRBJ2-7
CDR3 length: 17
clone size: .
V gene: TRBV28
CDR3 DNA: TGTGCCAGCCTATCGGGACAGGGTGGAGGGCAAGTCAACGAGCAGTACTTC
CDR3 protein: CASLSGQGGGQVNEQYF

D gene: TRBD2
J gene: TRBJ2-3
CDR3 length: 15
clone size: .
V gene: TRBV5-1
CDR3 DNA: TGCGCCAGCAGCCCCCAAGCGGGACCCACAGATACGCAGTATTTT
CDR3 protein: CASSPQAGPTDTQYF

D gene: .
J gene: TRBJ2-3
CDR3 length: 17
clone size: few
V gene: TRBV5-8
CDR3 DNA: TGTGCCAGCAGCGGGAGCAGGGGTTTTCGGAGCACAGATACGCAGTATTTT
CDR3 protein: CASSGSRGFRSTDTQYF

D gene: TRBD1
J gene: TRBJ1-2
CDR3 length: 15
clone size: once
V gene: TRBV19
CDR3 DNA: TGTGCCAGTAGTTGGACCTCACAGGGGAACTATGGCTACACCTTC
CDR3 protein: CASSWTSQGNYGYTF

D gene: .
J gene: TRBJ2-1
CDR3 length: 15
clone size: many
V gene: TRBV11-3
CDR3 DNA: TGTGCCAGCAGCTTAGTTCCAGAGGCCTACAATGAGCAGTTCTTC
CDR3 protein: CASSLVPEAYNEQFF

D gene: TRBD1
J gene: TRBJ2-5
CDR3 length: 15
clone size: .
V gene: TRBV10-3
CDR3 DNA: TGTGCCATCAGTGTGGGACAGGGGAGGGTACGAGAGCAGTACTTC
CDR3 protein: CAISVGQGRVREQYF

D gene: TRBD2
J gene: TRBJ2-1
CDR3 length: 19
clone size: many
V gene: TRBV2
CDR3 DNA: TGTGCCAGCACCTACTCGGGACAACCGGGACTAGCGGATTACAATGAGCAGTTCTTC
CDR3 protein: CASTYSGQPGLADYNEQFF

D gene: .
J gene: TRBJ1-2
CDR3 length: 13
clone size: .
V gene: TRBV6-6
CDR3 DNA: TGTGCCAGCAGTTACTCTGGGGGCTATGGCTACACCTTC
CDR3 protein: CASSYSGGYGYTF

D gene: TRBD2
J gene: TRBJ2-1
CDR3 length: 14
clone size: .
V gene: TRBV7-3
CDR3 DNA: TGTGCCAGCAGCTTAGCTAGCGGATACAATGAGCAGTTCTTC
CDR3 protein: CASSLASGYNEQFF

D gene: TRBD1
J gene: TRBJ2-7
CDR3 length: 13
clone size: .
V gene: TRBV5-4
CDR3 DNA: TGTGCCAGCAGCTCGGGACAGAACTACGAGCAGTACTTC
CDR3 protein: CASSSGQNYEQYF

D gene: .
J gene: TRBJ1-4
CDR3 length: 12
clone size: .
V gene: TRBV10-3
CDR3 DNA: TGTGCCATCAGTGAAGCTAGTGAAAAACTGTTTTTT
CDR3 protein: CAISEASEKLFF

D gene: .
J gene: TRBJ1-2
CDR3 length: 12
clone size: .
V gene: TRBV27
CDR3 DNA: TGTGCCAGCAGTACATCAGGGAGTGGCTACACCTTC
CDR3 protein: CASSTSGSGYTF

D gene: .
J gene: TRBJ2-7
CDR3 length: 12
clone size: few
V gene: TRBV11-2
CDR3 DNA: TGTGCCAGCAGCTACGGGGGATCCGAGCAGTACTTC
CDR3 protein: CASSYGGSEQYF

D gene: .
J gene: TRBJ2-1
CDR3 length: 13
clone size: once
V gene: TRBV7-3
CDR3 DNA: TGTGCCAGCAGCTTAGACGATTGGAATGAGCAGTTCTTC
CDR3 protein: CASSLDDWNEQFF

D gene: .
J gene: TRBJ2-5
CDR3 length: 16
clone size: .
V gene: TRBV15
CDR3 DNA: TGTGCCACCAGCAGAGATCAGGTTGGGACCCAAGAGACCCAGTACTTC
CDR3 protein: CATSRDQVGTQETQYF

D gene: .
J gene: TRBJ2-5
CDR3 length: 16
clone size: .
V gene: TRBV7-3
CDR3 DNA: TGTGCCAGCAGCCCCGGGACACTGATGAACCAAGAGACCCAGTACTTC
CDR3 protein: CASSPGTLMNQETQYF

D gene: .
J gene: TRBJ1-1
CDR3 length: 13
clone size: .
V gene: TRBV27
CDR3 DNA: TGTGCCAGCAGCCGGGACATAGCCACTGAAGCTTTCTTT
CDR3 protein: CASSRDIATEAFF

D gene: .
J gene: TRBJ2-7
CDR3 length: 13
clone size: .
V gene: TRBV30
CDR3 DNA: TGTGCCTGGAGTTCCGGCAGTTACTACGAGCAGTACTTC
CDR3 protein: CAWSSGSYYEQYF

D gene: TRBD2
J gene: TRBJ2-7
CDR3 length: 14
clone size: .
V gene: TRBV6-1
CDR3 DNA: TGTGCCAGCAGGTCGGCTAGCGGGGCATACGAGCAGTACTTC
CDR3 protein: CASRSASGAYEQYF

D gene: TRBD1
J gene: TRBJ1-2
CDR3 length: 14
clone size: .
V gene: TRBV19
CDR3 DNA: TGTGCCAGTAGTACCACAGGGGACAGCTATGGCTACACCTTC
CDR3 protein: CASSTTGDSYGYTF

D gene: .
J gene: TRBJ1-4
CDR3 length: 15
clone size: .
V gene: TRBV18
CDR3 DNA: TGTGCCAGCTCACGAAACAGAGCAACTAATGAAAAACTGTTTTTT
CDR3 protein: CASSRNRATNEKLFF

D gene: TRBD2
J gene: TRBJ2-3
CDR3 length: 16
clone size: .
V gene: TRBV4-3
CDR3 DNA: TGCGCCAGCAGCCAAGAAGGGAGGGCGGACCTAGATACGCAGTATTTT
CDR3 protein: CASSQEGRADLDTQYF

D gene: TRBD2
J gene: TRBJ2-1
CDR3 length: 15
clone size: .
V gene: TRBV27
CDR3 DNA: TGTGCCACTGCGGTGGGTAGCGGGAACCACAATGAGCAGTTCTTC
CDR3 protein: CATAVGSGNHNEQFF

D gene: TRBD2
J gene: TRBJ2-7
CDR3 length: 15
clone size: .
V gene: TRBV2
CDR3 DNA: TGTGCCAGCAGTGGCCCGGGACTAGCGTCCTACGAGCAGTACTTC
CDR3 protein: CASSGPGLASYEQYF

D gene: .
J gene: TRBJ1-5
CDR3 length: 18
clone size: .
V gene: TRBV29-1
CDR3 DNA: TGCAGCGTTTTAGTTGAACATAGCGGACAGTATAGCAATCAGCCCCAGCATTTT
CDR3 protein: CSVLVEHSGQYSNQPQHF

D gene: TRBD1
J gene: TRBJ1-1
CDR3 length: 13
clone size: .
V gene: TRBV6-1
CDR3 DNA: TGTGCCAGCAATACAGGGGGCGAGACTGAAGCTTTCTTT
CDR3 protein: CASNTGGETEAFF

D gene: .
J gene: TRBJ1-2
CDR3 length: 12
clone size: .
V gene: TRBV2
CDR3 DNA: TGTGCCAGCAGGGCAGCTTCCTATGGCTACACCTTC
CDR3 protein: CASRAASYGYTF

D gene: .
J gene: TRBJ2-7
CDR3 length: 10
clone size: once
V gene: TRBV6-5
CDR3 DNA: TGTGCCACAGGACTTAACGAGCAGTACTTC
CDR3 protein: CATGLNEQYF

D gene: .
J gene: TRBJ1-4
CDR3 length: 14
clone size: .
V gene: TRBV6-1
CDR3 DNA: TGTGCCAGCAGAAACAGGGCTACTAATGAAAAACTGTTTTTT
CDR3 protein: CASRNRATNEKLFF

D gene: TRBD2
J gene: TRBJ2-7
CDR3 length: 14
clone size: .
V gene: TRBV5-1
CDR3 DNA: TGCGCCAGCAGCTTTAGCGGGAGGGCCGAAGAGCAGTACTTC
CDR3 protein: CASSFSGRAEEQYF

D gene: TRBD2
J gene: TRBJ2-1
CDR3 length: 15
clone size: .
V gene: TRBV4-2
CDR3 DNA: TGTGCCAGCAGCCAAGGTAGCGGGAGGAGGAATGAGCAGTTCTTC
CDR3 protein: CASSQGSGRRNEQFF

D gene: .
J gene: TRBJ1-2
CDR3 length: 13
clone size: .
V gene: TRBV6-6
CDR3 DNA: TGTGCCAGCAGCCCGGGGATTAACTATGGCTACACCTTC
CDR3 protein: CASSPGINYGYTF

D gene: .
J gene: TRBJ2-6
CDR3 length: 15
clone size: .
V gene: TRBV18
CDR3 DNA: TGTGCCAGCTCACCAGGGGTATCTGGGGCCAACGTCCTGACTTTC
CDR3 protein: CASSPGVSGANVLTF

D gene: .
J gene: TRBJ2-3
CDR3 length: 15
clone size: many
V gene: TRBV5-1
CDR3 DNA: TGCGCCAGCAGCTCACTGTCTAGCACCACAGATACGCAGTATTTT
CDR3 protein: CASSSLSSTTDTQYF

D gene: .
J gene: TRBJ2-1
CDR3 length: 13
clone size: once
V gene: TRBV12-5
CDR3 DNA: TGTGCTAGTGGTTTCTGGGGCTACAATGAGCAGTTCTTC
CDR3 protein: CASGFWGYNEQFF

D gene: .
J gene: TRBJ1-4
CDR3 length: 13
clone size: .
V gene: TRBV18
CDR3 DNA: TGTGCCAGCTCACCTTCCACTAATGAAAAACTGTTTTTT
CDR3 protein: CASSPSTNEKLFF

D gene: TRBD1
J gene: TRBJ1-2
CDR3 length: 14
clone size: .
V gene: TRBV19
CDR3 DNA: TGTGCCAGTACGCAGGGGGCGCGGCCCTATGGCTACACCTTC
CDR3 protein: CASTQGARPYGYTF

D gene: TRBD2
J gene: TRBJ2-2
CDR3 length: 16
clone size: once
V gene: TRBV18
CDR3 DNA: TGTGCCAGCTCACCGCAACGCGGGGGGATGACCGGGGAGCTGTTTTTT
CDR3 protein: CASSPQRGGMTGELFF

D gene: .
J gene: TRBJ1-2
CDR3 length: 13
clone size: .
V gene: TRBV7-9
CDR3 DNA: TGTGCCAGCAGCATAATTGGAAACTATGGCTACACCTTC
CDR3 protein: CASSIIGNYGYTF

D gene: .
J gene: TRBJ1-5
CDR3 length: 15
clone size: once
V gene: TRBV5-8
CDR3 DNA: TGTGCCAGCAGCCCCCTGGTGGGTAGCAATCAGCCCCAGCATTTT
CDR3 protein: CASSPLVGSNQPQHF

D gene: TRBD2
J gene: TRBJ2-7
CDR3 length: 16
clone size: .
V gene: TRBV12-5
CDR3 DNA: TGTGCTAGTGGTTTGGTCGAGCGGGAGGGCCTCGGCGAGCAGTACTTC
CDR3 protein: CASGLVEREGLGEQYF

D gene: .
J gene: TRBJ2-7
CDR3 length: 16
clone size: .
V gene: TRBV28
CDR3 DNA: TGTGCCAGCAGTTTAGTCGGACGTTCAAAAATCTACGAGCAGTACTTC
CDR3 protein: CASSLVGRSKIYEQYF

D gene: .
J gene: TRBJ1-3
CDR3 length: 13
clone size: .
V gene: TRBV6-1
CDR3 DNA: TGTGCCATCAAGGTCAGCTCTGGAAACACCATATATTTT
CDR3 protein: CAIKVSSGNTIYF